This T cell receptor beta chain was captured in a study of beta chain features in type 1 diabetes (dated by TCRdb to 2016 to 2018). Concerning the study at large: Patients and healthy donors did not differ in mean age, gender distribution, total cell number or subset yield. Whereas all 30 or so donors provided naive and central memory subsets, regulatory and stem cell-like memory subsets were isolated from just 8 patients and roughly eight healthy donors. The study compared TCRB repertoires of sorted circulating CD4+ T cell subsets between recently diagnosed type 1 diabetes patients and matched healthy donors. A total of about 99,000,000 sorted cells were examined across all samples, and RNA yield correlated strongly with the number of cells per subset.

On the study overall, not on this receptor specifically: Shorter templates might be favored by PCR, yet because patient and control samples were amplified and corrected together, any such skew would affect both groups equally. A moderate but significant shortening of TCRB CDR3 length was observed in type 1 diabetes patients in all four CD4+ subsets. Because the HLA sub-analyses included only small numbers of individuals, any influence of HLA type on TCRB rearrangement was left unresolved. At VDJ recombination sites, patients with type 1 diabetes made fewer insertions and deleted more nucleotides, a pattern implying thymic rearrangement abnormalities. Because cDNA rather than genomic DNA was sequenced, highly expressing activated cells could have been over-represented, although no difference in activation and CD3 levels was found between groups. The naive, central memory and regulatory TCRB repertoires appeared to resemble one another more closely among patients than among healthy donors.

The germline V gene supplies CDR1 MNHEY and CDR2 SVGAGI. The germline ends are 8 bases apart after V is trimmed by 7 bases and J by 4 bases. The CDR3 measures 12 amino acids from cysteine to phenylalanine. Just the 36-base CDR3 DNA is kept, in frame starting at base 1. Each donor gave one peripheral blood draw, approximately 120 mL on average, collected into heparinised tubes. Using a panel that included CD45RO, CCR7, CD25, CD127, CD95 and CD27, naive, central memory, regulatory and stem cell-like memory CD4+ T cells were sorted on a BD FACSAria II. Every sorted population had a purity above 95%. PBMCs were separated immediately by Lymphoprep density gradient centrifugation and were stained directly, without being cultured. So that batch effects would be minimized, each experiment stained and sorted samples in pairs, pairing one healthy donor with one patient. The entire isolated RNA was reverse transcribed using the High Capacity cDNA Reverse Transcription Kit, and thus expressed TCRB transcripts were sequenced. Deep immunoSEQ sequencing was applied to naive, central memory and regulatory T cell samples, giving an average of about 3.57 million total reads per sample. Sorted cells were lysed in RLT buffer and RNA was extracted with DNase-treated RNeasy Micro or Mini kits, depending on cell number. Each cell subset was processed on its own to prevent cross-contamination, while patient and healthy donor samples were processed together. TCRB sequences were amplified from cDNA with the immunoSEQ multiplex PCR, producing 87-bp fragments spanning the CDR3 region. Sequencing of the amplicons was performed on the Illumina HiSeq platform. Per the original workflow: PCR bias was computationally corrected using synthetic template baselines, reads within Hamming distance 2 were collapsed, and singletons that could not be merged were discarded. Reads were aligned against IMGT so that V, D and J genes, CDR3 length and insertions or deletions at six rearrangement sites could be assigned. Within each subset, clonotype counts were normalized to the number of sorted cells before true diversity and Gini coefficients were calculated with the tcR R package. The overlap coefficient, calculated on TCRB nucleotide sequences, was used to quantify repertoire sharing. Not all clones reach the TCRdb copy of this immuneACCESS table, which keeps in-frame sequences only. Checked studies attribute under half of the gap to unresolved V genes and leave the rest unexplained. The V and J calls and the clone size are those of that table, but D and trimming were determined from the DNA. The sample table shows about 160,000 clones, and around a tenth are seen once. More than 0.4% of the sample is in the top ten clones.

This clone has just a few counts. Its antigen is currently not known. No quality values exist for individual bases; no much larger clone is one base distant. Recombination joined TRBV6-5 with TRBJ1-5; a confident D gene designation cannot be given. The clonotype was recovered from a man in his thirties or forties with type 1 diabetes. Sequenced input: central memory CD4+ T cells from blood. The DNA sequence is TGTGCCAGCACCACGGGGAATCAGCCCCAGCATTTT. It codes for CASTTGNQPQHF.